The T cell receptor (beta chain) under discussion was sequenced for a study of T cell repertoires in cytomegalovirus infection. For the study at large: Public signatures in TCR beta pointed to CMV infection and matching HLA type. General study findings and limits: Dominant in the ex vivo response were TCR beta clonotypes restricted by HLA-C and specific for CMV.

Worth noting for this clonotype: Its specificity is unknown.

Each CDR3 protein gets one entry after TCRdb re-called the reads with MiXCR. This sample has 150,000 to 200,000 distinct CDR3 sequences, with about 28% found just once. The CDR3 is 15 amino acids. After removal of 3 bases from V and 1 base from J, the junction contained 4 bases not matched to a gene. V usage is TRBV12-3 or TRBV12-4 and J usage is TRBJ2-5, with TRBD1 matching over 8 bases. Specimen: PBMCs. The sequence derives from a human donor in good health (CMV status not recorded). Some clones in this sample may be carry-over from other donors' samples. CDR3 residues: CASSFPGGGQETQYF. CDR3 nucleotides: TGTGCCAGCAGTTTCCCAGGGGGCGGCCAAGAGACCCAGTACTTC.